Each of the 29 T cell receptor beta chains below was sequenced from the same sample in a study of CD8+CD57+ T cells in acquired aplastic anemia. Patients chosen for sequencing had shown CD8+CD57+ cell expansion by flow cytometry. According to the study, genomic DNA was the template for TCR beta VDJ and CDR3 profiling. TCRdb recomputed calls from the reads with MiXCR, one row per CDR3 protein. The table has roughly 250,000 distinct CDR3 sequences, 82% seen once. The sample taken for sequencing was sorted CD4+, CD8+, or CD8+CD57+ T cells (not recorded which) from PBMCs. Source of these receptors: a human donor with aplastic anemia.

In its sample, this clonotype was seen once. As DNA, the CDR3 is TGTGCCAGCAGCTTAGATTCAAGGGACAGGGGGAAGCTAGCTTTCTTT. Translating gives CASSLDSRDRGKLAFF. The chain joins TRBV7-2 to TRBJ1-1; TRBD1 matches 11 bases. Germline V CDR1 and CDR2: SGHTA, FQGNSA. V trimming: 1 base; J trimming: 10 bases; junction bases outside the gene matches: 11. The CDR3 has 16 amino acids.

Remarks on this clonotype: One end of the junction fails to match germline, which may point to a read error. The rearrangement links TRBV7-8 to TRBJ1-2, with no clear D. The CDR3 sequence is 13 residues long. CDR1 and CDR2 (germline): SGHVS, FQNEAQ. The CDR3, as DNA: TGCGCCAGCAGCCAAGGCCTTGGAGGCGACTACAACTTC. The encoded protein is CASSQGLGGDYNF.

Concerning this clonotype: The conserved closing phenylalanine or tryptophan is absent in this CDR3, likely reflecting a read error. Because the CDR3's place on the DNA is in doubt, the DNA is left out and the CDR3 is given as listed by TCRdb. The V gene is TRBV9, the J gene TRBJ1-2. Germline V CDR1 and CDR2: SGDLS, YYNGEE. Termini included, the CDR3 measures 13 amino acids. The CDR3 here is CASSLGPARNQPL.

V and J are TRBV9 and TRBJ2-3; possible D gene TRBD2, 6 bases. CDR1 SGDLS and CDR2 YYNGEE come from the germline V gene. V lost 5 bases to trimming and J lost 10 bases, with 20 bases between them. This CDR3 has 14 amino acids. CDR3 residues: CASRGGDRTGAQYF. CDR3 DNA: TGTGCCAGCAGAGGCGGGGACCGAACGGGTGCGCAGTATTTT.

The J gene is TRBJ2-7, the V gene TRBV9; 7 bases fit TRBD1. Germline CDR1 SGDLS, CDR2 YYNGEE. The trim removed 1 base at V and 1 base at J, leaving 14 bases unmatched. CDR3 length: 18 residues. In DNA, the CDR3 is TGTGCCAGCAGCGTACATCCAGTCGGGACAGCCCTTTCCTACGAGCAGTACGTC. It encodes CASSVHPVGTALSYEQYV.

This rearrangement joins TRBV3-1 to TRBJ1-4; D is undetermined. Trimming removed 0 bases at V and 5 bases at J, with 10 bases between. CDR1 is LGHDT, CDR2 YNNKEL, per germline (reference sequence). The CDR3 consists of 15 residues. CDR3 loop: CASSQEFNVNEKLFF. CDR3 DNA: TGTGCCAGCAGCCAAGAATTTAACGTAAATGAAAAACTGTTTTTT.

This chain uses TRBV9 with TRBJ2-3; tentative D call: TRBD1 (6 bases). V lost 3 bases, J lost 13 bases, and 18 bases lay in between. Germline V gene data show CDR1 as SGDLS and CDR2 as YYNGEE. The CDR3 is 13 amino acids. The CDR3 is CASSDGDTDAEYF. The CDR3 DNA reads TGTGCCAGCAGCGACGGGGACACAGATGCGGAGTATTTT. The whole variable domain, remainder taken from reference TRBV9 and TRBJ2-3, is DSGVTQTPKHLITATGQRVTLRCSPRSGDLSVYWYQQSLDQGLQFLIQYYNGEERAKGNILERFSAQQFPDLHSELNLSSLELGDSALYFCASSDGDTDAEYFGPGTRLTVL.

The CDR3 loop reads CASTPAGAGYGYTF. The CDR3 DNA is TGTGCCAGCACCCCGGCGGGGGCAGGCTATGGCTACACCTTC. The chain employs TRBV28 and TRBJ1-2; D is possibly TRBD1 (6 bases). V dropped 7 bases and J dropped 4 bases, with 16 bases sitting between them. The CDR3 covers 14 residues. The germline CDR1 and CDR2 sequences are MDHEN and SYDVKM.

This clonotype has at least ten counts. The V gene is TRBV7-3, the J gene TRBJ2-3; TRBD2 aligns across 7 bases. The germline gives CDR1 SGHTA, CDR2 FQGTGA. The CDR3 sequence is 15 residues long. V lost 5 bases to trimming and J lost 0 bases; unmatched junction nucleotides: 5. CDR3 loop: CASSPTGGSTDTQYF. The CDR3 DNA follows: TGTGCCAGCAGCCCAACGGGGGGAAGCACAGATACGCAGTATTTT. Supplemented by reference TRBV7-3 and TRBJ2-3, the full variable domain reads GAGVSQTPSNKVTEKGKYVELRCDPISGHTALYWYRQSLGQGPEFLIYFQGTGAADDSGLPNDRFFAVRPEGSVSTLKIQRTERGDSAVYLCASSPTGGSTDTQYFGPGTRLTVL.

The V gene is TRBV7-3, the J gene TRBJ1-5; D is ambiguous. Trimming pared 5 bases from V and 13 bases from J, leaving 21 bases between. Looked up from germline, CDR1 is SGHTA and CDR2 is FQGTGA. The CDR3 runs to 14 residues. CDR3 amino acids: CASSEAYSNHTQHF. DNA for the CDR3: TGTGCCAGCAGCGAGGCGTATAGTAACCATACGCAGCATTTT.

This clonotype came up many times. The V call is TRBV10-3, the J call TRBJ2-2; D remains ambiguous. The CDR3 loop spans 14 amino acids. Germline V lookup: CDR1 ENHRY, CDR2 SYGVKD. The V and J ends lost 8 bases and 1 base respectively, with 11 bases between them. CDR3 in amino acids: CAIAAQRNTGELFF. CDR3 in DNA: TGTGCCATCGCGGCCCAGAGGAACACCGGGGAGCTGTTTTTT.

To note about this clonotype: At one of its ends the junction is not consistent with the germline gene, which may arise from a read error. The chain uses TRBV6-5 and TRBJ2-3, with D unresolved. Germline CDR1 is MNHEY and CDR2 is SVGAGI. The CDR3 runs 14 residues. CDR3 sequence (DNA): TGTGCCAGCAGCTTCGCGCGAGGTCACGATACGCAGTATTTC. The encoded protein is CASSFARGHDTQYF.

The V call is TRBV7-8, the J call TRBJ2-1; weak D call: TRBD2 (5 bases). The CDR3 has 15 amino acids. V was trimmed by 5 bases and J by 7 bases, leaving 18 bases between them. Germline V gene data show CDR1 as SGHVS and CDR2 as FQNEAQ. Written as DNA, the CDR3 is TGTGCCAGCAGCGAGGGAAGCGCCAGAGAGAATGAGCAGTTCTTC. Translating it yields CASSEGSARENEQFF.

This clonotype was counted a few times. Given the absence of the conserved phenylalanine or tryptophan at the CDR3 end, a read error is likely. The genes are TRBV2 and TRBJ2-3; D possibly matches TRBD1 or TRBD2 (6 bases each). CDR3 length equals 13 residues. Germline lookup yields CDR1 SNHLY and CDR2 FYNNEI. The V gene lost 8 bases and the J gene lost 5 bases, with 14 bases spanning the gap. CDR3 DNA: TGTGCCAGCGGGGACGGGGGCAAAGATACGCAGTATCTG. It translates to CASGDGGKDTQYL.

V usage is TRBV11-3 and J usage is TRBJ2-7; D is unresolved. The germline V gene has CDR1 SGHNT and CDR2 YENEEA. Trimming stripped 5 bases from V and 2 bases from J, with 13 bases between. The CDR3 consists of 14 residues. CDR3 sequence (DNA): TGTGCCAGCAGCGTATTTGCAAGAGCCTACGAGCAGTACTTC. It translates to CASSVFARAYEQYF.

Comment on this clonotype: An end of the junction differs from the germline gene, which may be a read error. The chain employs TRBV7-3 and TRBJ2-7; possibly TRBD1 or TRBD2 for D (6 bases each). CDR1 and CDR2 from the germline V gene are SGHTA and FQGTGA. The CDR3 contains 13 residues. CDR3 residues: CASSFKGGDEKYF. For the CDR3, the DNA is TGTGCCAGCAGCTTCAAGGGGGGCGACGAGAAGTACTTC.

In the case of this clonotype: A much larger clone sits a single nucleotide away, making a read error possible. The rearrangement uses TRBV7-8 and TRBJ1-2; D is undetermined. This CDR3 is built from 17 residues. From germline, CDR1 is SGHVS and CDR2 FQNEAQ. The CDR3 protein is CASGLAGGPDTQYGYTF. The CDR3 coding sequence is TGTGCCAGCGGCTTAGCGGGAGGTCCCGATACGCAGTATGGCTACACCTTC.

With respect to this clonotype: The final CDR3 position lacks the conserved phenylalanine or tryptophan, pointing to a likely read error. Because the CDR3's place on the DNA is in doubt, the DNA is left out and the CDR3 is given as listed by TCRdb. The chain combines TRBV7-9 with TRBJ2-3; no DNA check was done on the table's D call, TRBD1. Germline assignment: CDR1 SEHNR and CDR2 FQNEAQ (reference sequence). Including both end residues, the CDR3 is 13 amino acids long. Here the CDR3 reads CASSARLTDTHTH.

In its sample, this clonotype was seen a few times. The V and J genes are TRBV7-2 and TRBJ2-7, with 11 bases lining up with TRBD2. This CDR3 has 17 residues. After removal of 3 bases from V and 1 base from J, the junction contained 8 bases not matched to a gene. Germline CDR1 reads SGHTA; CDR2 reads FQGNSA. The CDR3 protein is CASSLTSGTALSYEQYV. CDR3 sequence (DNA): TGTGCCAGCAGCTTGACTAGCGGGACAGCCCTTTCCTACGAGCAGTACGTC.

The rearrangement uses TRBV7-9 and TRBJ2-7; the match to TRBD2 covers 9 bases. CDR3 size: 16 residues. The junction had 13 bases not matched to a gene; V was cut back by 5 bases and J by 5 bases. Germline V gene data show CDR1 as SEHNR and CDR2 as FQNEAQ (reference sequence). In nucleotides, the CDR3 is TGTGCCAGCAGCGTAGGACGAGCGGGGGGCGGTCACGAGCAGTACTTC. This sequence encodes CASSVGRAGGGHEQYF. The full variable domain, in which reference TRBV7-9 and TRBJ2-7 provide the parts outside the CDR3, is DTGVSQNPRHKITKRGQNVTFRCDPISEHNRLYWYRQTLGQGPEFLTYFQNEAQLEKSRLLSDRFSAERPKGSFSTLEIQRTEQGDSAMYLCASSVGRAGGGHEQYFGPGTRLTVT.

The chain recombines TRBV11-3 with TRBJ2-5; TRBD2 matches at 7 bases. Per germline, CDR1 SGHNT and CDR2 YENEEA. The CDR3 loop spans 15 amino acids. The J segment lost 2 bases and the V segment lost 0 bases, leaving 3 bases of the junction unmatched. CDR3 DNA: TGTGCCAGCAGCTTAGAGCCGGGGGGACAAGAGACCCAGTACTTC. Translating it yields CASSLEPGGQETQYF. The complete variable domain, with remaining parts taken from reference TRBV11-3 and TRBJ2-5, reads EAGVVQSPRYKIIEKKQPVAFWCNPISGHNTLYWYLQNLGQGPELLIRYENEEAVDDSQLPKDRFSAERLKGVDSTLKIQPAELGDSAVYLCASSLEPGGQETQYFGPGTRLLVL.

V and J are TRBV7-6 and TRBJ1-1; a possible D gene is TRBD1 (5 bases). The germline gives CDR1 SGHVS, CDR2 FNYEAQ. V lost 7 bases and J 14 bases, leaving 29 bases between the germline ends. The length of the CDR3 is 15 residues. The DNA for the CDR3 is TGTGCCAGCACCCTAGGGAGGGTCCCCACTGGGGCCAACTTCTTT. This codes for CASTLGRVPTGANFF.

The V gene is TRBV12-3 or TRBV12-4, the J gene TRBJ1-3; D ambiguous. Trimming cost V 7 bases and J 9 bases, with 10 bases left between them. This CDR3 contains 11 residues. In nucleotides, the CDR3 is TGTGCCAGCAACACCGTGGGCACCATATATTTT. Its protein product is CASNTVGTIYF.

Comments on this clonotype: A read error is likely, as this CDR3 ends without the conserved phenylalanine or tryptophan. The limits of the CDR3 on the DNA are not certain, so only TCRdb's listed CDR3 is given. This chain connects TRBV2 to TRBJ2-3; no DNA check was done on the table's D call, TRBD1. The CDR3 is 13 residues long, counting both termini. The germline V gene encodes CDR1 SNHLY and CDR2 FYNNEI. Here the CDR3 reads CASGDLGTNTEYL.

This chain links TRBV25-1 with TRBJ2-1, with TRBD2 as a possible D gene (6 bases). V lost 6 bases to trimming and J lost 8 bases, with 20 bases between them. Germline V gives CDR1 MGHDK, CDR2 SYGVNS. The CDR3 has 15 residues. The CDR3 loop is CASSTEGWPSDEQFF. The CDR3 DNA sequence: TGTGCCAGCAGCACGGAGGGGTGGCCGTCCGATGAGCAGTTCTTC.

This clonotype was recorded only once. V and J are TRBV10-1 and TRBJ2-7; 12 nucleotides line up with TRBD1. The CDR3 contains 15 residues. CDR1 WNHNN and CDR2 SYGVQD come from the germline V gene (reference sequence). With V trimmed by 5 bases and J by 5 bases, 7 bases remained unmatched. CDR3 nucleotides: TGCGCCAGCAGTCAACCGGGACAGGGGGCCGACGAGCAGTACTTC. Protein product: CASSQPGQGADEQYF.

This clonotype was observed a few times. The chain uses TRBV7-9 and TRBJ2-7; D tentatively reads TRBD1 or TRBD2 (5 bases each). The CDR3 contains 13 residues. The V and J ends lost 5 bases and 7 bases respectively, with 15 bases between them. The germline V gene has CDR1 SEHNR and CDR2 FQNEAQ (reference sequence). CDR3 nucleotides: TGTGCCAGCAGCGCAGGGTCACCGGGAGAGCAGTACTTC. Translating gives CASSAGSPGEQYF.

J is TRBJ1-2 and V is TRBV7-8; D unclear. The CDR3 runs to 16 residues. The ends were cut back, 1 base at V and 11 bases at J, with 23 bases in the middle. CDR1 is SGHVS and CDR2 is FQNEAQ in the germline V gene. CDR3 amino acids: CASSLGGGAVAHDYTF. CDR3 sequence (DNA): TGTGCCAGCAGCTTAGGGGGAGGTGCCGTTGCGCATGATTACACCTTC.

The DNA for the CDR3 is TGTGCTAGTGGTTTGGGGGGGATCCATGAGCAGTTCTTC. It encodes CASGLGGIHEQFF. The genes are TRBV12-5 and TRBJ2-1; D could derive from TRBD1 or TRBD2 (5 bases each). This CDR3 region has 13 residues. Trimming left V 1 base short and J 8 bases short, with 9 bases between. In germline, CDR1 is LGHNT, CDR2 FRNRAP.